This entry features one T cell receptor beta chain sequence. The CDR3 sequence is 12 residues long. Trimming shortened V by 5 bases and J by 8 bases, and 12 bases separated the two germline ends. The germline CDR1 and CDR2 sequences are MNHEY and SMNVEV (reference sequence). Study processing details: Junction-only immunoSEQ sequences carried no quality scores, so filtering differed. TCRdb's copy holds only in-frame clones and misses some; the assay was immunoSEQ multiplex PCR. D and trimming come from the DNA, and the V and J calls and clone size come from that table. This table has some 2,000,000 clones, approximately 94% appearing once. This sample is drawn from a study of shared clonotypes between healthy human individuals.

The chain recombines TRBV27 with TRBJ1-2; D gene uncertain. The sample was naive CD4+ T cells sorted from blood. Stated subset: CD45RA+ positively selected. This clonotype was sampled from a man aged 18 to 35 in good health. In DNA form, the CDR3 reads TGTGCCAGCAGTCCCTCCGGGGTGGGCTACACCTTC. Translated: CASSPSGVGYTF.